A single sample gave rise to the 21 T cell receptor beta chains below, sequenced in a study of T cell repertoires in cytomegalovirus infection. The antigens of these receptors remain unknown. TCRdb re-called the reads through MiXCR, storing one row per CDR3 protein. Of 370,000 or so distinct CDR3 sequences in the sample, approximately 30% were seen once. The sample here was cultured PBMCs, taken from culture after CMV antigen stimulation. These receptors originate from a human donor in good health (CMV status not recorded). Some clones in this sample may be carry-over from other donors' samples.

The V and J genes are TRBV12-3 or TRBV12-4 and TRBJ1-2; 9 nucleotides match TRBD1. There are 20 residues in the CDR3. Trimming cost V 3 bases and J 0 bases; bases outside gene matches: 17. DNA for the CDR3: TGTGCCAGCAGTTTGACCCGACAGGGGGTACGAAGGGTAGCTAACTATGGCTACACCTTC. Its protein is CASSLTRQGVRRVANYGYTF.

This chain uses TRBV14 with TRBJ2-5, with 7 bases aligning to TRBD1. The junction had 2 bases not matched to a gene; V was cut back by 3 bases and J by 1 base. Per germline, CDR1 SGHDN and CDR2 FVKESK. The CDR3 is made up of 14 amino acids. The CDR3 loop reads CASSQGQLQETQYF. The CDR3 DNA sequence: TGTGCCAGCAGCCAGGGACAGCTCCAAGAGACCCAGTACTTC. The full variable domain, its missing parts supplied by reference TRBV14 and TRBJ2-5, is EAGVTQFPSHSVIEKGQTVTLRCDPISGHDNLYWYRRVMGKEIKFLLHFVKESKQDESGMPNNRFLAERTGGTYSTLKVQPAELEDSGVYFCASSQGQLQETQYFGPGTRLLVL.

The rearrangement uses TRBV27 and TRBJ1-2; no firm D call. Germline CDR1 MNHEY, CDR2 SMNVEV (reference sequence). V lost 5 bases to trimming and J lost 4 bases, with 14 bases between them. The CDR3 has 14 amino acids. CDR3 region: CASSQRASSYGYTF. DNA for the CDR3: TGTGCCAGCAGTCAGAGAGCCTCCTCCTATGGCTACACCTTC.

V gene TRBV6-6 combines with J gene TRBJ1-1; no clear D. The CDR3 contains 13 residues. V gave up 8 bases and J gave up 1 base, with 11 bases separating them. CDR1 and CDR2 from the germline V gene are MNHNY and SVGAGI (reference sequence). The CDR3 protein is CASANPQNTEAFF. The CDR3 DNA reads TGTGCCAGCGCAAATCCCCAGAACACTGAAGCTTTCTTT.

The chain is built from TRBV29-1 and TRBJ2-5, with 9 bases that match TRBD2. The CDR3 sequence is 12 residues long. The V gene end was trimmed by 6 bases and the J gene end by 5 bases; junction bases not matched to a gene: 4. CDR1 SQVTM and CDR2 ANQGSEA come from the germline V gene. CDR3 sequence: CSVSGRSETQYF. CDR3 nucleotides: TGCAGCGTAAGCGGGAGGTCGGAGACCCAGTACTTC.

V is TRBV28 and J is TRBJ2-7; D is unresolved. V was shortened by 6 bases and J by 0 bases, with 9 bases between the two germline ends. The length of the CDR3 is 13 residues. The germline CDR1 and CDR2 sequences are MDHEN and SYDVKM. The CDR3 is CASRWGSSYEQYF. DNA for the CDR3: TGTGCCAGCAGGTGGGGAAGCTCCTACGAGCAGTACTTC.

This clonotype was counted many times. This chain uses TRBV10-3 with TRBJ2-5; 7 bases fit TRBD1. V was pared by 4 bases and J by 1 base, with 9 bases of the junction left unmatched. The CDR3 totals 16 residues. Germline V gene data show CDR1 as ENHRY and CDR2 as SYGVKD. CDR3 in amino acids: CAISVESRGFQETQYF. CDR3 DNA: TGTGCCATCAGTGTAGAGAGCAGGGGGTTCCAAGAGACCCAGTACTTC.

At least ten counts were recorded for this clonotype. The V gene is TRBV7-2, the J gene TRBJ1-2, with D perhaps matching TRBD1 (5 bases). V was cut by 4 bases and J by 2 bases, with 8 bases left in between. Germline CDR1 reads SGHTA; CDR2 reads FQGNSA. This CDR3 is built from 13 residues. The DNA of the CDR3 is TGTGCCAGCAGCTGGGACGGAAACTATGGCTACACCTTC. This encodes CASSWDGNYGYTF.

V usage is TRBV12-3 or TRBV12-4 and J usage is TRBJ2-1, with 10 bases identical to TRBD2. The CDR3 sequence is 16 residues long. The V segment lost 6 bases and the J segment 1 base; nucleotides outside the gene matches: 6. The CDR3 bases are TGTGCCAGCAGATTGACTAGCGGGCCTTCCTACAATGAGCAGTTCTTC. It yields the protein CASRLTSGPSYNEQFF.

This clonotype was detected a few times. The V gene is TRBV12-3 or TRBV12-4, the J gene TRBJ2-1; 10 bases are a match to TRBD2. V was clipped by 4 bases and J by 4 bases; unmatched bases: 7. This CDR3 comprises 16 residues. The CDR3 reads CASSSRTSGEYNEQFF. CDR3 DNA: TGTGCCAGCAGTTCGCGGACTAGCGGCGAATACAATGAGCAGTTCTTC.

This clonotype has only one observation. The chain couples TRBV20-1 to TRBJ2-5; D is unresolved. The V end lost 2 bases, the J end lost 10 bases, and 11 bases lay between the germline ends. CDR1 DFQATT and CDR2 SNEGSKA come from the germline V gene (reference sequence). This CDR3 comprises 11 residues. The CDR3, as DNA: TGCAGTGCTAGAAGGTCGGAAGACCAGTACTTC. This gives the protein CSARRSEDQYF.

The V and J genes are TRBV10-2 and TRBJ2-1; 8 bases match TRBD2. The CDR3 covers 15 residues. The germline V gene has CDR1 WSHSY and CDR2 SAAADI. J was trimmed by 2 bases and V by 8 bases; bases with no gene match: 8. CDR3 sequence (DNA): TGCGCCAGCCGGGAAGTAGCGGGAACCTACAATGAGCAGTTCTTC. This gives the protein CASREVAGTYNEQFF.

Only a few counts were recorded for this clonotype. This chain links TRBV19 with TRBJ1-5; possibly TRBD1 for D (5 bases). The germline V gene encodes CDR1 LNHDA and CDR2 SQIVND (reference sequence). Trimming removed 3 bases from V and 0 bases from J, with 9 bases in between. The CDR3 length is 15 residues. CDR3 DNA: TGTGCCAGTAGTATCGTGGGGCATAGCAATCAGCCCCAGCATTTT. Translation: CASSIVGHSNQPQHF.

This clonotype was counted only a few times. The chain employs TRBV12-3 or TRBV12-4 and TRBJ2-2, with a weak D call TRBD1 (6 bases). This CDR3 contains 14 residues. The germline V and J ends were trimmed by 7 bases and 2 bases, with 11 bases remaining between them. CDR3 sequence reads: CASKVDSNTGELFF. The CDR3 nucleotides read TGTGCCAGCAAAGTGGACAGTAACACCGGGGAGCTGTTTTTT.

This clonotype was observed a few times. V usage is TRBV6-2 or TRBV6-3 and J usage is TRBJ1-5; D may be TRBD1 (5 bases). Trimming pared 2 bases from V and 7 bases from J, leaving 21 bases between. CDR3 size: 17 residues. Germline loops: CDR1 MNHEY, CDR2 SVGEGT. CDR3 in amino acids: CASSYGPNGDGEQPQHF. As DNA, the CDR3 is TGTGCCAGCAGTTACGGCCCTAATGGGGACGGCGAGCAGCCCCAGCATTTT.

V and J are TRBV28 and TRBJ1-5, with D maybe TRBD1 (5 bases). CDR1 is MDHEN and CDR2 is SYDVKM in the germline V gene. The V gene lost 8 bases and the J gene lost 4 bases, with 12 bases spanning the gap. The CDR3 consists of 13 residues. CDR3 DNA sequence: TGTGCCAGCGCGACAGAACAAAATCAGCCCCAGCATTTT. It codes for CASATEQNQPQHF.

The chain couples TRBV27 to TRBJ2-3; 8 bases fit TRBD2. V lost 0 bases and J lost 5; bases outside the gene matches: 4. Germline assignment: CDR1 MNHEY and CDR2 SMNVEV (reference sequence). The CDR3 covers 15 residues. CDR3 in amino acids: CASSLSVGRGDTQYF. CDR3 DNA: TGTGCCAGCAGTTTATCGGTCGGGAGGGGAGATACGCAGTATTTT.

There are many counts of this clonotype. This chain connects TRBV7-2 to TRBJ2-5; possibly TRBD1 for D (5 bases). This CDR3 is 15 amino acids long. Trimming took 5 bases from V and 1 from J, leaving 14 bases between them. Germline CDR1 is SGHTA and CDR2 is FQGNSA. The CDR3: CASSPATQVQETQYF. The DNA of the CDR3 is TGTGCCAGCAGCCCAGCTACACAGGTCCAAGAGACCCAGTACTTC.

This clonotype was seen more than once but under ten times. The rearrangement uses TRBV7-9 and TRBJ1-4; D is undetermined. Germline V gene data show CDR1 as SEHNR and CDR2 as FQNEAQ (reference sequence). CDR3 size: 14 residues. Trimming stripped 1 base from V and 3 bases from J, with 6 bases between. For the CDR3, the DNA is TGTGCCAGCAGCTTAGTTGGAGCTAATGAAAAACTGTTTTTT. Residues: CASSLVGANEKLFF.

A few counts support this clonotype. The gene calls are TRBV27 and TRBJ2-5; 7 bases are shared with TRBD1. This CDR3 has 19 residues. J was trimmed by 1 base and V by 5 bases; bases with no gene match: 19. Germline CDR1 is MNHEY and CDR2 is SMNVEV (reference sequence). The DNA for the CDR3 is TGTGCCAGCAGTCCCCCCCCACAGGGGTCACGGAGAGGCCAAGAGACCCAGTACTTC. Translation: CASSPPPQGSRRGQETQYF.

The chain combines TRBV6-5 with TRBJ1-5, with TRBD1 identical over 8 bases. Per germline, CDR1 MNHEY and CDR2 SVGAGI. V shed 4 bases and J 7 bases; nucleotides not matched to a gene: 3. The CDR3 is 13 amino acids. The CDR3 loop is CASSSRDRQPQHF. The CDR3 DNA reads as TGTGCCAGCAGTTCCCGGGACAGGCAGCCCCAGCATTTT.